This TCR beta chain is from a study of cytomegalovirus exposure and HLA in healthy donors. Points from the study as a whole: Sequencing probably produced one cluster of sequence variants that were highly shared.

This clone was counted once. Its antigen is not identified. Donors were ostensibly healthy at sampling, although undocumented immune exposures were probable. From germline, CDR1 is SGDLS and CDR2 YYNGEE. There are 15 residues in the CDR3. Trimming took 4 bases from V and 1 from J, leaving 13 bases between them. The primer mix had 60 Vbeta and 13 Jbeta primers. Method: immunoSEQ multiplex PCR; TCRdb's copy keeps in-frame clones and lacks some. The top ten hold approximately 20% of the sample, which has about 87,000 clones, 65% to 75% seen once. The sequenced sample was PBMCs. The chain combines TRBV9 with TRBJ2-3; a possible D gene is TRBD2 (6 bases). The source of this sequence is a man aged 30-40 years in good health and CMV-seropositive. In DNA, the CDR3 is TGTGCCAGCAGCCAAGGCGGGGCCGGCACAGATACGCAGTATTTT. Translated, it gives CASSQGGAGTDTQYF.